These 21 T cell receptor beta chains were all obtained from the same sample, sequenced in a study of Graves' ophthalmopathy and Graves' hyperthyroidism. Investigators amplified TCR beta CDR3 regions from RNA transcripts. Investigators did first-round RT-PCR with HTBI primers, then second-round multiplex PCR. TCRdb reprocessed the multiplex PCR reads with MiXCR, giving one entry per CDR3 protein. The top ten hold about 10% of the sample, which has 450,000 or so distinct CDR3 sequences, approximately 14% seen once. Sequencing was done on a sample of blood. The receptors stem from a woman under 40 with Graves' ophthalmopathy.

This clonotype showed up many times. V is TRBV6-1 and J is TRBJ1-5, with D hard to call. Germline-derived CDR1 and CDR2 are MNHNS and SASEGT. CDR3 size: 13 residues. V lost 4 bases and J 7 bases, leaving 11 bases between the germline ends. The CDR3 protein is CASSGWAGQPQHF. The DNA of the CDR3 is TGTGCCAGCAGTGGTTGGGCGGGGCAGCCCCAGCATTTT.

In this sample, this clonotype turned up many times. The chain joins TRBV6-1 to TRBJ1-3, with TRBD1 matching 8 bases. V shed 1 base and J 4 bases; nucleotides not matched to a gene: 3. CDR3 length equals 15 residues. The germline V gene has CDR1 MNHNS and CDR2 SASEGT. CDR3 sequence reads: CASSEVRGQGNTIYF. DNA of the CDR3: TGTGCCAGCAGTGAAGTCAGGGGGCAGGGAAACACCATATATTTT.

This clonotype was observed a handful of times. The V and J genes are TRBV30 and TRBJ2-3, with 8 bases identical to TRBD2. Germline V gene sequence: CDR1 GTSNPN, CDR2 SVGIG (reference sequence). The CDR3 contains 15 residues. The V segment lost 0 bases and the J segment 4 bases; nucleotides outside the gene matches: 6. The CDR3 here is CAWSVPAGVADTQYF. CDR3 bases: TGTGCCTGGAGTGTACCAGCGGGGGTTGCAGATACGCAGTATTTT.

In the case of this clonotype: Since a much larger clone is just one base distant, this may be a read error. The chain recombines TRBV13 with TRBJ1-3; TRBD1 aligns across 8 bases. This CDR3 is built from 14 residues. The germline CDR1 and CDR2 sequences are PRHDT and FYEKMQ (reference sequence). The CDR3 DNA follows: TGTGCCAGCAGTAACCAGGGGGCTGGATACACCATATATTTT. This encodes CASSNQGAGYTIYF. Using reference TRBV13 and TRBJ1-3 for the parts outside the CDR3, the full variable domain is AAGVIQSPRHLIKEKRETATLKCYPIPRHDTVYWYQQGPGQDPQFLISFYEKMQSDKGSIPDRFSAQQFSDYHSELNMSSLELGDSALYFCASSNQGAGYTIYFGEGSWLTVV.

This clonotype came up many times. This chain joins TRBV6-1 and TRBJ2-5, with D maybe TRBD1 (5 bases). The CDR3 covers 14 residues. With 7 bases removed from V and 5 bases from J, the gap between germline ends came to 17 bases. CDR1 and CDR2 (germline): MNHNS, SASEGT. In nucleotides, the CDR3 is TGTGCCAGCAAACAAAGTTGGGGCCGGGAGACCCAGTACTTC. This codes for CASKQSWGRETQYF.

There are a few counts of this clonotype. The chain uses TRBV11-1 and TRBJ1-1; D is uncertain. V lost 6 bases to trimming and J lost 1 base, with 18 bases between them. The germline CDR1 and CDR2 sequences are SGHAT and FQDESV (reference sequence). The CDR3 runs to 16 residues. The CDR3: CASRRDFTTRNTEAFF. The CDR3 bases are TGTGCCAGCAGACGGGATTTCACAACGCGGAACACTGAAGCTTTCTTT.

Ten or more counts support this clonotype. The chain has TRBV6-1 and TRBJ1-2, with D possibly TRBD1 on 6 matching bases. The CDR3 contains 15 residues. V shed 6 bases and J shed 3 bases, with 17 bases lying between them. Germline CDR1 and CDR2: MNHNS and SASEGT. CDR3 coding DNA: TGTGCCAGCAGGGACACCCGGACAGCGGACTATGGCTACACCTTC. Translated: CASRDTRTADYGYTF.

V usage is TRBV30 and J usage is TRBJ2-3; D gene unclear. Germline CDR1 reads GTSNPN; CDR2 reads SVGIG (reference sequence). V lost 5 bases, J lost 0 bases, and 3 bases lay in between. This CDR3 comprises 11 residues. CDR3 sequence: CAWSSTDTQYF. For the CDR3, the DNA is TGTGCCTGGTCTAGCACAGATACGCAGTATTTT.

This clonotype was detected many times. The gene calls are TRBV29-1 and TRBJ2-6, with D tentatively TRBD1 or TRBD2 (6 bases each). Germline loops: CDR1 SQVTM, CDR2 ANQGSEA. The CDR3 spans 18 residues. Trimming removed 3 bases from V and 0 bases from J, with 18 bases in between. In DNA, the CDR3 is TGCAGCGTTGAGTCTGGGGGGCTTAGGGGCTCTGGGGCCAACGTCCTGACTTTC. Translation: CSVESGGLRGSGANVLTF.

This clonotype was counted at least ten times. The chain carries TRBV12-3 or TRBV12-4 and TRBJ1-1; 12 bases align to TRBD1. The CDR3 runs to 17 residues. J gave up 3 bases and V 5 bases, and 10 bases lay outside the gene matches. CDR3 sequence (DNA): TGTGCCAGCAGTCTCCGGGACAGGGGGCGCGGGGACACTGAAGCTTTCTTT. It yields the protein CASSLRDRGRGDTEAFF.

V is TRBV13 and J is TRBJ2-4; no definite D call. Germline V gene sequence: CDR1 PRHDT, CDR2 FYEKMQ (reference sequence). The CDR3 totals 13 residues. Trimming left V 3 bases short and J 6 bases short, with 9 bases between. CDR3 region: CASSFLGINIQYF. For the CDR3, the DNA is TGTGCCAGCAGCTTCCTGGGGATAAACATTCAGTACTTC.

V usage is TRBV6-2 or TRBV6-3 and J usage is TRBJ2-7; D is undetermined. Per germline, CDR1 MNHEY and CDR2 SVGEGT. V gave up 0 bases and J gave up 0 bases, with 15 bases separating them. The CDR3 totals 17 residues. The CDR3 nucleotides read TGTGCCAGCAGTTACTCGCTCAGGACGGCGAGCTCCTACGAGCAGTACTTC. Amino acids: CASSYSLRTASSYEQYF.

This clonotype appeared many times. At one boundary the junction diverges from the germline segment, which might be a read error. The chain carries TRBV27 and TRBJ2-7, with TRBD2 as a possible D gene (6 bases). Germline V gene lookup returns CDR1 MNHEY and CDR2 SMNVEV (reference sequence). The CDR3 consists of 12 residues. The CDR3 is CASSLGGVEQHF. Written as DNA, the CDR3 is TGTGCCAGCAGTTTGGGGGGTGTCGAGCAGCACTTC.

V usage is TRBV25-1 and J usage is TRBJ2-7; D is possibly TRBD2 (7 bases). V was trimmed by 7 bases and J by 6 bases, leaving 13 bases between them. The CDR3 is 12 residues long. Germline CDR1 is MGHDK and CDR2 is SYGVNS. CDR3 DNA sequence: TGTGCCAGCAAGGAGGGGGGGGCCGAGCAGTACTTC. It is translated as CASKEGGAEQYF.

This clonotype was seen ten or more times. The V call is TRBV19, the J call TRBJ2-7; 7 nucleotides agree with TRBD1. Germline trimming cut 3 bases from V and 3 bases from J; bases unmatched to any gene: 8. The CDR3 sequence is 15 residues long. Germline CDR1 LNHDA, CDR2 SQIVND (reference sequence). CDR3 in amino acids: CASSITTGSDYEQYF. The CDR3 region has the DNA TGTGCCAGTAGTATCACGACAGGGTCTGACTACGAGCAGTACTTC.

There are many counts of this clonotype. The chain is built from TRBV6-5 and TRBJ2-2; no clear D gene. Between the trimmed V and J ends, which lost 0 bases and 1 base, there was a span of 6 bases. Germline CDR1 reads MNHEY; CDR2 reads SVGAGI. The length of the CDR3 is 15 residues. The CDR3 region has the DNA TGTGCCAGCAGTTACTCGTATAGGAACACCGGGGAGCTGTTTTTT. Its protein is CASSYSYRNTGELFF.

There are many counts of this clonotype. The V and J genes are TRBV5-1 and TRBJ2-2; perhaps TRBD1 as D (5 bases). The CDR3 is 12 residues long. Germline V gene sequence: CDR1 SGHRS, CDR2 YFSETQ. V shed 7 bases and J shed 5 bases, with 9 bases lying between them. CDR3 amino acids: CASGAGTGELFF. The CDR3 DNA reads as TGCGCCAGCGGGGCCGGGACCGGGGAGCTGTTTTTT.

A word on this clonotype: An end of the junction does not agree with germline; a read error may underlie this. The chain uses TRBV12-3 or TRBV12-4 and TRBJ1-1; 9 bases fit TRBD1. The CDR3 consists of 16 residues. Here the CDR3 reads CASSSAPGTGNTEALF. For the CDR3, the DNA is TGTGCCAGCAGTTCCGCACCCGGGACAGGGAACACTGAAGCTCTCTTT.

The table lists this clonotype with many counts. The V gene is TRBV28, the J gene TRBJ1-6; D call uncertain. The length of the CDR3 is 15 residues. V gave up 4 bases and J gave up 4 bases, with 11 bases separating them. Germline V gene sequence: CDR1 MDHEN, CDR2 SYDVKM. The CDR3 DNA is TGTGCCAGCAGTTCCGACACCGCTTATAATTCACCCCTCCACTTT. It is translated as CASSSDTAYNSPLHF. The full variable domain, completed using reference TRBV28 and TRBJ1-6, is DVKVTQSSRYLVKRTGEKVFLECVQDMDHENMFWYRQDPGLGLRLIYFSYDVKMKEKGDIPEGYSVSREKKERFSLILESASTNQTSMYLCASSSDTAYNSPLHFGNGTRLTVT.

This clonotype has ten or more counts. The chain recombines TRBV6-1 with TRBJ2-5; D is possibly TRBD1 (6 bases). The CDR3 spans 14 residues. Germline CDR1 reads MNHNS; CDR2 reads SASEGT. V lost 7 bases and J 2 bases, leaving 14 bases between the germline ends. This CDR3 reads CASTKQGPQETQYF. CDR3 bases: TGTGCCAGCACCAAACAGGGACCTCAAGAGACCCAGTACTTC.

At least ten counts were recorded for this clonotype. The rearrangement links TRBV2 to TRBJ1-2; 9 bases are shared with TRBD1. CDR1 is SNHLY and CDR2 is FYNNEI in the germline V gene. The CDR3 runs to 15 residues. Losses at the gene ends were 8 bases for V and 6 bases for J; bases not matched to a gene: 13. The CDR3 DNA reads TGTGCCAGCTCCCGAGGGGGGACAGGGCGCGATGGCTACACCTTC. This codes for CASSRGGTGRDGYTF.